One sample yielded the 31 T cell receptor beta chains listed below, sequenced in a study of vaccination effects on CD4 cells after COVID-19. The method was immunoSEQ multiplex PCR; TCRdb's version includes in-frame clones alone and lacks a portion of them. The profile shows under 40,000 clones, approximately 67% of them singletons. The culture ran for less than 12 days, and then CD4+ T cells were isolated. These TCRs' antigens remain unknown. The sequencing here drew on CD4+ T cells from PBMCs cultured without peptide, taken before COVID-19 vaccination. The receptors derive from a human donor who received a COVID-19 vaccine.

The CDR3 region has the DNA TGTGCCAGCAGCCGCCGGGACATTGCTTACAATGAGCAGTTCTTC. Amino acid sequence: CASSRRDIAYNEQFF. The chain recombines TRBV6-5 with TRBJ2-1, with TRBD1 as a possible D gene (6 bases). Per germline, CDR1 MNHEY and CDR2 SVGAGI. The CDR3 covers 15 residues. V was trimmed by 6 bases and J by 4 bases, leaving 16 bases between them.

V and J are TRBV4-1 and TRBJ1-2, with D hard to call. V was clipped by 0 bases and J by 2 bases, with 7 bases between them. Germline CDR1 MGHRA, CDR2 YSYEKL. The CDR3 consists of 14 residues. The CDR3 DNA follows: TGCGCCAGCAGCCAAGATGGCCGCAACTATGGCTACACCTTC. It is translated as CASSQDGRNYGYTF.

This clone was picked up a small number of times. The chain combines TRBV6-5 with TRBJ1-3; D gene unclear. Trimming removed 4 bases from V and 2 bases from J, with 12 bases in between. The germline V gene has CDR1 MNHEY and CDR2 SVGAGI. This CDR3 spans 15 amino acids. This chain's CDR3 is CASSSAITAGNTIYF. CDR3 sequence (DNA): TGTGCCAGCAGTTCAGCGATAACCGCTGGAAACACCATATATTTT.

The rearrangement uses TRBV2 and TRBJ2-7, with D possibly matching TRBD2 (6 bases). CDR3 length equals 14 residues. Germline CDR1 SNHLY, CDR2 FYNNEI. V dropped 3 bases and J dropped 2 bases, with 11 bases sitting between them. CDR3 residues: CASSEHGGTYEQYF. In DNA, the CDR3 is TGTGCCAGCAGTGAGCACGGGGGAACCTACGAGCAGTACTTC.

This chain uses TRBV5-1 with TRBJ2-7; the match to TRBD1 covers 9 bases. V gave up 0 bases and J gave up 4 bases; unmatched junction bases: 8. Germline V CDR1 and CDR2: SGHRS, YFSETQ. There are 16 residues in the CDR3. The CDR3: CASSLALTGGRYEQYF. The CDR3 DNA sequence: TGCGCCAGCAGCTTGGCCTTAACAGGGGGCAGGTACGAGCAGTACTTC.

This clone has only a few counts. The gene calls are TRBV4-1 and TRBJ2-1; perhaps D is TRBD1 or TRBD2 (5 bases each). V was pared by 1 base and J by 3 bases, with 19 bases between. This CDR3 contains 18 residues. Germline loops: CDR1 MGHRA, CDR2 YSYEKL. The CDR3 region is CASSQASLVGEHYNEQFF. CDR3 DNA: TGCGCCAGCAGCCAAGCCTCATTAGTAGGGGAGCACTACAATGAGCAGTTCTTC.

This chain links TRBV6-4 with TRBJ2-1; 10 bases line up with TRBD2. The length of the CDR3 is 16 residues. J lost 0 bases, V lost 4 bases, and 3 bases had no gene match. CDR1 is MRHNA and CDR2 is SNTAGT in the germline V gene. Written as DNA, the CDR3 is TGTGCCAGCAGTGTAATAGCGGGAGGCTCCTACAATGAGCAGTTCTTC. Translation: CASSVIAGGSYNEQFF.

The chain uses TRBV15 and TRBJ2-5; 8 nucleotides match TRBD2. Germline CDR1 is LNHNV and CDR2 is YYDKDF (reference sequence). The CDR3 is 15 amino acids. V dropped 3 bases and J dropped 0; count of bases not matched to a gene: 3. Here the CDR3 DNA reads TGTGCCACCAGCAGGCCAGCGGGGGACCAAGAGACCCAGTACTTC. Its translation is CATSRPAGDQETQYF. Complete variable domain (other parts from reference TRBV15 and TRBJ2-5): DAMVIQNPRYQVTQFGKPVTLSCSQTLNHNVMYWYQQKSSQAPKLLFHYYDKDFNNEADTPDNFQSRRPNTSFCFLDIRSPGLGDTAMYLCATSRPAGDQETQYFGPGTRLLVL.

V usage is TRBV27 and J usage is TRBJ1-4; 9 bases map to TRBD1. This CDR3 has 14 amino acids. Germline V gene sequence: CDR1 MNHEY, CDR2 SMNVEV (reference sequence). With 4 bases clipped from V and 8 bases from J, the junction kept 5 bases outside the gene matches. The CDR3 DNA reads TGTGCCAGCAGTTCGACAGGGGGTCGGGAAAAACTGTTTTTT. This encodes CASSSTGGREKLFF.

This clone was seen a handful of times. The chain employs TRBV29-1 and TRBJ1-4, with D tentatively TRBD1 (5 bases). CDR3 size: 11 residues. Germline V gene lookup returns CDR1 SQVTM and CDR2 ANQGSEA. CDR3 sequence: CSARVGEKLFF. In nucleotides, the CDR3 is TGCAGTGCCAGGGTAGGCGAAAAACTGTTTTTT.

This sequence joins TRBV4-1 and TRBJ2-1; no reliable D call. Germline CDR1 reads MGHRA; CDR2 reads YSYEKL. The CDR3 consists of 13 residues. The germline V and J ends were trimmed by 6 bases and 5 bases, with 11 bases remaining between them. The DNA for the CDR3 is TGCGCCAGCAGGTCCCTTCATAACAATGAGCAGTTCTTC. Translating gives CASRSLHNNEQFF.

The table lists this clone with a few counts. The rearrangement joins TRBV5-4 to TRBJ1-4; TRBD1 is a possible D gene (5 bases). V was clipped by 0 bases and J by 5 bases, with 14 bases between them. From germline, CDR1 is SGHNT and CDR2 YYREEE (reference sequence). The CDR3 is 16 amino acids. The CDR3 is CASSLDGPGGNEKLFF. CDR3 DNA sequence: TGTGCCAGCAGCTTGGACGGGCCGGGGGGAAATGAAAAACTGTTTTTT.

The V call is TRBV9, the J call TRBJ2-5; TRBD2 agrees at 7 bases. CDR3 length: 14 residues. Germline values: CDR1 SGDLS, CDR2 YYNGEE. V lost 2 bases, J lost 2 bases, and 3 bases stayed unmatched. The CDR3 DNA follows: TGTGCCAGCAGCGTGGAACTAGCGCAAGAGACCCAGTACTTC. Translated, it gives CASSVELAQETQYF.

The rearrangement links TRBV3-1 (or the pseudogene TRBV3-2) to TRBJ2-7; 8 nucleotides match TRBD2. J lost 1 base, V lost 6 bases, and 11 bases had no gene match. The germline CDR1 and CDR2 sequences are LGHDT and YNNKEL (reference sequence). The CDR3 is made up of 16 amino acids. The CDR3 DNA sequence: TGTGCCAGCAGTCAACGGGGGGGGAGAGGATCCTACGAGCAGTACTTC. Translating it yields CASSQRGGRGSYEQYF.

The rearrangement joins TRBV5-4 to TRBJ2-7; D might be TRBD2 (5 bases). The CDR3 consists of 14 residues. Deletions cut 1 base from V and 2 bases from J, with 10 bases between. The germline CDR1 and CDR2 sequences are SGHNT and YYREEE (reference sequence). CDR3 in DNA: TGTGCCAGCAGCTTGAATGGCGGGCCCTACGAGCAGTACTTC. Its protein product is CASSLNGGPYEQYF.

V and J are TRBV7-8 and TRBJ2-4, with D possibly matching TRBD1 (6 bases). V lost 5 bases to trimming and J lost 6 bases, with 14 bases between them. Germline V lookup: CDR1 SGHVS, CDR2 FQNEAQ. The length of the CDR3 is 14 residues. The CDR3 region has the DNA TGTGCCAGCAGCGGTCACAGGGTGAGAAACATTCAGTACTTC. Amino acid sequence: CASSGHRVRNIQYF.

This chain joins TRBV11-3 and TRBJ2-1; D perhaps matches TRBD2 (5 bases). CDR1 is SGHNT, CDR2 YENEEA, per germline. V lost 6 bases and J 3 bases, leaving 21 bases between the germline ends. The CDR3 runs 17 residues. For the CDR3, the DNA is TGTGCCAGCAGTCCCCAACCCGGGGTAACCGGCTACAATGAGCAGTTCTTC. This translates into CASSPQPGVTGYNEQFF.

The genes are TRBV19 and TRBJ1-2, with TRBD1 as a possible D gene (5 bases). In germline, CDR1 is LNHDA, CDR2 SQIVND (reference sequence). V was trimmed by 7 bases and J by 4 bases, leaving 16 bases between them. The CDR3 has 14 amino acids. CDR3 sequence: CASTTAAGVYGYTF. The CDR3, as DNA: TGTGCCAGTACGACAGCGGCAGGAGTCTATGGCTACACCTTC.

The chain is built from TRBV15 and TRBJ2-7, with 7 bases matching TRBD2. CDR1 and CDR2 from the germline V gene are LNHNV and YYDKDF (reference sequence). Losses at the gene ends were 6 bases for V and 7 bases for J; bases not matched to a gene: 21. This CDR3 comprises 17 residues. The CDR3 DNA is TGTGCCACCAGGAATTTGCGGGAGAGGGGTGGGATGTGGGAGCAGTACTTC. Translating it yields CATRNLRERGGMWEQYF. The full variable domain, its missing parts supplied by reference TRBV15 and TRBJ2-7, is DAMVIQNPRYQVTQFGKPVTLSCSQTLNHNVMYWYQQKSSQAPKLLFHYYDKDFNNEADTPDNFQSRRPNTSFCFLDIRSPGLGDTAMYLCATRNLRERGGMWEQYFGPGTRLTVT.

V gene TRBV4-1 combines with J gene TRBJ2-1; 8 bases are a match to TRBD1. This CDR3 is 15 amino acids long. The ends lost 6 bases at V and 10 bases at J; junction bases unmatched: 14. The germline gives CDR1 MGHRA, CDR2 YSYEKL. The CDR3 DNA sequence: TGCGCCAGCAGACGCCCAGGGGGCTCCTCGGGCGAGCAGTTCTTC. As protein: CASRRPGGSSGEQFF.

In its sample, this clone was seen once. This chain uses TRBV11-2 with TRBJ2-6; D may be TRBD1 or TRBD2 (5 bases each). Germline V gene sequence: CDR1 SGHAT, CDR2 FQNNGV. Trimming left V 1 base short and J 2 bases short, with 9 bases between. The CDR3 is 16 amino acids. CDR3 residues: CASSLVGVPGANVLTF. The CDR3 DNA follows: TGTGCCAGCAGCTTAGTGGGGGTACCTGGGGCCAACGTCCTGACTTTC. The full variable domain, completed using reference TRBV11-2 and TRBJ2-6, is EAGVAQSPRYKIIEKRQSVAFWCNPISGHATLYWYQQILGQGPKLLIQFQNNGVVDDSQLPKDRFSAERLKGVDSTLKIQPAKLEDSAVYLCASSLVGVPGANVLTFGAGSRLTVL.

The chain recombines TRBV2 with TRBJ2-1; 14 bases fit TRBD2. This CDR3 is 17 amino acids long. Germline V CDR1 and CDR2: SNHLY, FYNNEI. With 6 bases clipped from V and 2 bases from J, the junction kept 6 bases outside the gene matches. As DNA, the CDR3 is TGTGCCAGCAGGTCCGGACTAGCGGGGGGAACCTACAATGAGCAGTTCTTC. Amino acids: CASRSGLAGGTYNEQFF.

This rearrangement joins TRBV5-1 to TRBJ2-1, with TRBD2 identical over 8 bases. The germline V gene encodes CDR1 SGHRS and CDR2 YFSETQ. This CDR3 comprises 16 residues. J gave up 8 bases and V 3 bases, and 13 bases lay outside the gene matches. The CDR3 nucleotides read TGCGCCAGCAGCTCGGGCCACGGGGGGGCCCTAGATGAGCAGTTCTTC. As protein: CASSSGHGGALDEQFF.

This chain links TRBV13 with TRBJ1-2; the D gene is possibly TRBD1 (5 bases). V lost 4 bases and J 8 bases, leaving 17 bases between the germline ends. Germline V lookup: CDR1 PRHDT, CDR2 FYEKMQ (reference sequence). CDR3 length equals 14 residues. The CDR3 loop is CASSSPGDVWGYTF. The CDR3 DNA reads TGTGCCAGCAGCTCGCCTGGGGACGTGTGGGGCTACACCTTC. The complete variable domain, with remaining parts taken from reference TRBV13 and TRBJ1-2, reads AAGVIQSPRHLIKEKRETATLKCYPIPRHDTVYWYQQGPGQDPQFLISFYEKMQSDKGSIPDRFSAQQFSDYHSELNMSSLELGDSALYFCASSSPGDVWGYTFGSGTRLTVV.

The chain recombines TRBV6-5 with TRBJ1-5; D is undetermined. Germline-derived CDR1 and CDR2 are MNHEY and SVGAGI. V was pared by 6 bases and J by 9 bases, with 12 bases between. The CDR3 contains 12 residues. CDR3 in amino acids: CASRWAEGPQHF. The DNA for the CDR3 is TGTGCCAGCAGGTGGGCCGAGGGGCCCCAGCATTTT.

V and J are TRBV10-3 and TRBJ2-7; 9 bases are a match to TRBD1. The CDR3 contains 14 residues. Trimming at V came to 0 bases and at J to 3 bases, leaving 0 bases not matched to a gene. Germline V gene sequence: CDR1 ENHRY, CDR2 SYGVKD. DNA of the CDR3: TGTGCCATCAGTGAGTCGACAGGGGGCTACGAGCAGTACTTC. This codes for CAISESTGGYEQYF.

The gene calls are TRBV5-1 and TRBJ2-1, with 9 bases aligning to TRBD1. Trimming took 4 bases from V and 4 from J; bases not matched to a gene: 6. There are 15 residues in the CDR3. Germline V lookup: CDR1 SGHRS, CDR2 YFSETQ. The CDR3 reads CASSPGQGVYNEQFF. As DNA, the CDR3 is TGCGCCAGCAGCCCGGGACAGGGAGTTTACAATGAGCAGTTCTTC.

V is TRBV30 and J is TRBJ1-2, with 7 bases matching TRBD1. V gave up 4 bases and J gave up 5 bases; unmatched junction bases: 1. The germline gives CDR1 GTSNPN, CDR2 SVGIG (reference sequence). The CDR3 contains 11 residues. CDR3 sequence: CAWTTGYGYTF. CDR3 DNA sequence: TGTGCCTGGACGACAGGGTATGGCTACACCTTC.

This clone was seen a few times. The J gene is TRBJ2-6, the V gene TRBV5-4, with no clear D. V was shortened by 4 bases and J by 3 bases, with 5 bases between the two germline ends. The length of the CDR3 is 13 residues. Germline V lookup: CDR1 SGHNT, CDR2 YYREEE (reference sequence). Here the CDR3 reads CASSVDGANVLTF. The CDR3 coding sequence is TGTGCCAGCAGCGTGGATGGGGCCAACGTCCTGACTTTC. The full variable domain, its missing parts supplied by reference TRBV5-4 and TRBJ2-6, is ETGVTQSPTHLIKTRGQQVTLRCSSQSGHNTVSWYQQALGQGPQFIFQYYREEENGRGNFPPRFSGLQFPNYSSELNVNALELDDSALYLCASSVDGANVLTFGAGSRLTVL.

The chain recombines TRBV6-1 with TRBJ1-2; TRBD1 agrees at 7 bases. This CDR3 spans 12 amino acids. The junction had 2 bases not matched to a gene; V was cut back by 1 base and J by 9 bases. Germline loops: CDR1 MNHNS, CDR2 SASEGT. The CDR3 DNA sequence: TGTGCCAGCAGTGAAGGGGACAGCCGCTACACCTTC. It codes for CASSEGDSRYTF.

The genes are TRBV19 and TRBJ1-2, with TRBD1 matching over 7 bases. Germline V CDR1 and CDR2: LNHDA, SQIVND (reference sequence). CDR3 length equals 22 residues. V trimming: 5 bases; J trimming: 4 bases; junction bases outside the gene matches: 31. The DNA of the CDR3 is TGTGCCAGTAGTCCAATCGGCAGGGGGGCTCCCCCTATACGAAGGGTGGGCTATGGCTACACCTTC. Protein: CASSPIGRGAPPIRRVGYGYTF.